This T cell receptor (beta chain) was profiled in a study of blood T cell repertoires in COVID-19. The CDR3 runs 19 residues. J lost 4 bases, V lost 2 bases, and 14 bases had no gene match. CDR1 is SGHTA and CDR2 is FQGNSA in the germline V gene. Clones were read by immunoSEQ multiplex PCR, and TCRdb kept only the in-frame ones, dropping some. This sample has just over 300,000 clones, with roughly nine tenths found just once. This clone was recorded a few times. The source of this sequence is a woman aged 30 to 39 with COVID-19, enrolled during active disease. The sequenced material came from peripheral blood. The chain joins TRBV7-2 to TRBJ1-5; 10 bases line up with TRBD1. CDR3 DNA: TGTGCCAGCAGCTTAATAGCGACAGGGGGCTTTTCTGGAAATCAGCCCCAGCATTTT. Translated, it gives CASSLIATGGFSGNQPQHF.